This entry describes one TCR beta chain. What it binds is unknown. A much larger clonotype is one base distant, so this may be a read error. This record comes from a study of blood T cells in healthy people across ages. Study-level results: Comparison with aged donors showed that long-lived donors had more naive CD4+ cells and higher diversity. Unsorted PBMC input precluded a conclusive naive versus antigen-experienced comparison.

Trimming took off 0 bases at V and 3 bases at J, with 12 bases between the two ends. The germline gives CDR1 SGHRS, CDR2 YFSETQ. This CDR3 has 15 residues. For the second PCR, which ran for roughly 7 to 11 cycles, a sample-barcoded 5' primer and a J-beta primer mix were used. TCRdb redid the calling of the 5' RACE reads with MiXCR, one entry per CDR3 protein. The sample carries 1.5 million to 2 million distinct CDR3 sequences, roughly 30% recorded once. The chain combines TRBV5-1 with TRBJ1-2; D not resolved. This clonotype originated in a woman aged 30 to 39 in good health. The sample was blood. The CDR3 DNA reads TGCGCCAGCAGCTTGGGACTGGTCGGTGACTATGGCTACACCTTC. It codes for CASSLGLVGDYGYTF.